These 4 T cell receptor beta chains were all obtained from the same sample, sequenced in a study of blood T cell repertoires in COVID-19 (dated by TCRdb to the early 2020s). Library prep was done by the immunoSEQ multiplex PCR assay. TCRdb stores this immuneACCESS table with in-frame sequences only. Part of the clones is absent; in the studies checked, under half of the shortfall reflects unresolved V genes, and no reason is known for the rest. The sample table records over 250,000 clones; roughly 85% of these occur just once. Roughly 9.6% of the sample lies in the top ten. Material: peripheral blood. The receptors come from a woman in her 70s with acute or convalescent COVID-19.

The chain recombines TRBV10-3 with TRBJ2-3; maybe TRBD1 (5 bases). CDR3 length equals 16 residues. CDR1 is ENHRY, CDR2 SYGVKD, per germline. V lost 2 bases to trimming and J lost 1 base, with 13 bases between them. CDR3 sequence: CAISEHVTARTDTQYF. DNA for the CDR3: TGTGCCATCAGTGAGCACGTGACAGCCCGCACAGATACGCAGTATTTT.

The CDR3: CASSEYRAGGFSYNSPLHF. CDR3 sequence (DNA): TGTGCCAGCAGTGAATACCGGGCAGGGGGCTTCTCCTATAATTCACCCCTCCACTTT. This chain connects TRBV2 to TRBJ1-6; 8 bases map to TRBD1. CDR3 length: 19 residues. Germline loops: CDR1 SNHLY, CDR2 FYNNEI. V trimming: 2 bases; J trimming: 0 bases; junction bases outside the gene matches: 9.

The CDR3: CASSLVGQRGGYTF. The CDR3 nucleotides are TGTGCCAGCAGTTTAGTGGGACAGCGAGGCGGCTACACCTTC. The chain combines TRBV6-5 with TRBJ1-2; 7 bases are shared with TRBD1. This CDR3 is built from 14 residues. Germline CDR1 is MNHEY and CDR2 is SVGAGI. Trimming took 4 bases from V and 8 from J; bases not matched to a gene: 10.

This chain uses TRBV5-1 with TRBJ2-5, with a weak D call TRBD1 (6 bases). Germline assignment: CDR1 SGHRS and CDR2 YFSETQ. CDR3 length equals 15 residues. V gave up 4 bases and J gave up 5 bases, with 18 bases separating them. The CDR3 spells CASSRALRGRETQYF. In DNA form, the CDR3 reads TGCGCCAGCAGCAGGGCCCTCAGGGGTAGGGAGACCCAGTACTTC.